A single sample is the source of the 23 T cell receptor beta chains below, sequenced in a study of identical twins. TCRdb passed the 5' RACE reads through MiXCR, listing each CDR3 protein once. This sample yields some 230,000 distinct CDR3 sequences, of which 5.5% to 7.5% are seen a single time; just over 14% belongs to the top ten. The sample was also reused in another study, on T cells expressing NK-cell markers.

Specimen: CD8+ T cells sorted from blood. The receptors were sampled from a woman under 30 in good health.

The gene calls are TRBV6-1 and TRBJ1-1, with a tentative D call TRBD1 (6 bases). Germline CDR1 reads MNHNS; CDR2 reads SASEGT. The CDR3 has 15 amino acids. V lost 6 bases to trimming and J lost 4 bases, with 18 bases between them. The CDR3 bases are TGTGCCAGCAGCCTCACGACAGGTTTTAGCACTGAAGCTTTCTTT. Protein: CASSLTTGFSTEAFF.

This clonotype has more than one count but fewer than ten. This chain connects TRBV5-1 to TRBJ1-1, with D hard to call. This CDR3 has 14 residues. The V gene lost 3 bases and the J gene lost 4 bases, with 13 bases spanning the gap. Germline loops: CDR1 SGHRS, CDR2 YFSETQ. The CDR3 here is CASSWSPMGTEAFF. The CDR3 DNA sequence: TGCGCCAGCAGCTGGAGTCCGATGGGCACTGAAGCTTTCTTT. Full variable domain (remainder filled in from reference TRBV5-1 and TRBJ1-1): KAGVTQTPRYLIKTRGQQVTLSCSPISGHRSVSWYQQTPGQGLQFLFEYFSETQRNKGNFPGRFSGRQFSNSRSEMNVSTLELGDSALYLCASSWSPMGTEAFFGQGTRLTVV.

This clonotype was counted a few times. The genes are TRBV7-2 and TRBJ2-1; 9 bases are shared with TRBD2. After removal of 3 bases from V and 2 bases from J, the junction contained 8 bases not matched to a gene. This CDR3 region has 17 residues. Per the germline V gene, CDR1 is SGHTA and CDR2 is FQGNSA. This chain's CDR3 is CASSFNWLAGTYNEQFF. As DNA, the CDR3 is TGTGCCAGCAGCTTTAATTGGCTAGCGGGAACCTACAATGAGCAGTTCTTC.

This clonotype was seen many times. V and J are TRBV5-1 and TRBJ2-7; 12 bases are a match to TRBD2. The CDR3 length is 16 residues. Germline CDR1 reads SGHRS; CDR2 reads YFSETQ. The V gene end was trimmed by 4 bases and the J gene end by 0 bases; junction bases not matched to a gene: 5. CDR3 DNA: TGCGCCAGCAGCCTAGCGGGGGGGCGCCTCTCCTACGAGCAGTACTTC. Its translation is CASSLAGGRLSYEQYF.

This clonotype was observed a handful of times. The chain links TRBV6-1 to TRBJ2-2, with 10 positions matching TRBD1. V shed 7 bases, J shed 0 bases, and the junction held 11 bases outside the gene matches. Germline V gene data show CDR1 as MNHNS and CDR2 as SASEGT. This CDR3 comprises 18 residues. CDR3 sequence (DNA): TGTGCCAGCACCCGACAGGGGGCCGTCCTACCGAACACCGGGGAGCTGTTTTTT. Its protein is CASTRQGAVLPNTGELFF.

This clonotype was observed a handful of times. The chain couples TRBV11-3 to TRBJ2-2, with 7 bases aligning to TRBD1. Germline loops: CDR1 SGHNT, CDR2 YENEEA. Trimming at V came to 5 bases and at J to 4 bases, leaving 7 bases not matched to a gene. The CDR3 totals 15 residues. CDR3 DNA: TGTGCCAGCAGCGCGTTCACAGGGGTCACCGGGGAGCTGTTTTTT. As protein: CASSAFTGVTGELFF.

This clonotype appeared a few times. The chain links TRBV12-3 or TRBV12-4 to TRBJ2-2; TRBD2 agrees at 9 bases. The CDR3 totals 14 residues. With V trimmed by 5 bases and J by 7 bases, 5 bases remained unmatched. The CDR3 spells CASSPLAGVGELFF. The CDR3 DNA reads as TGTGCCAGCAGTCCACTAGCGGGCGTCGGGGAGCTGTTTTTT.

The chain joins TRBV6-2 or TRBV6-3 to TRBJ2-3; a weak D match, TRBD1 (5 bases). Germline V gene lookup returns CDR1 MNHEY and CDR2 SVGEGT. Trimming took 8 bases from V and 2 from J, leaving 11 bases between them. The CDR3 runs to 13 residues. CDR3 bases: TGTGCCAGCTTGGGGCCGGACACAGATACGCAGTATTTT. Encoded protein: CASLGPDTDTQYF.

The table lists this clonotype with many counts. The genes are TRBV29-1 and TRBJ2-3, with 7 positions matching TRBD2. Germline V gives CDR1 SQVTM, CDR2 ANQGSEA. After removal of 0 bases from V and 5 bases from J, the junction contained 11 bases not matched to a gene. This CDR3 is 16 amino acids long. The CDR3 bases are TGCAGCGTTGAAGAGGGAGGGACGGCACTGGGAGATACGCAGTATTTT. Its translation: CSVEEGGTALGDTQYF.

This clonotype was seen a handful of times. The CDR3 protein is CASLSSPSDTIYF. CDR3 DNA: TGTGCCAGCTTGAGTTCGCCGTCAGACACCATATATTTT. V and J are TRBV6-6 and TRBJ1-3; D gene ambiguous. Germline V gene sequence: CDR1 MNHNY, CDR2 SVGAGI (reference sequence). The germline V and J ends were trimmed by 8 bases and 8 bases, with 16 bases remaining between them. This CDR3 comprises 13 residues.

V gene TRBV4-1 combines with J gene TRBJ2-5; 8 nucleotides align to TRBD2. J was trimmed by 5 bases and V by 2 bases; bases with no gene match: 19. Germline-derived CDR1 and CDR2 are MGHRA and YSYEKL. CDR3 length equals 19 residues. This CDR3 is CASSQPLESTGGPYETQYF. Written as DNA, the CDR3 is TGCGCCAGCAGCCAACCCCTGGAATCGACGGGAGGGCCATATGAGACCCAGTACTTC.

The chain couples TRBV11-2 to TRBJ1-6, with TRBD1 as a possible D gene (5 bases). V gave up 5 bases and J gave up 10 bases, with 6 bases separating them. The CDR3 spans 11 residues. Germline-derived CDR1 and CDR2 are SGHAT and FQNNGV. CDR3 sequence: CASSEGSPLHF. The DNA of the CDR3 is TGTGCCAGCAGCGAGGGGTCACCCCTCCACTTT.

This clonotype was seen more than once but under ten times. This chain uses TRBV5-6 with TRBJ2-1, with no clear D. Germline-derived CDR1 and CDR2 are SGHDT and YYEEEE. This CDR3 is built from 13 residues. V gave up 0 bases and J gave up 5 bases, with 6 bases separating them. CDR3 protein: CASSLVEHNEQFF. The CDR3 DNA sequence: TGTGCCAGCAGCTTGGTCGAGCACAATGAGCAGTTCTTC.

This clonotype occurred a few times. This chain uses TRBV18 with TRBJ2-2; possible D gene TRBD2, 6 bases. V was trimmed by 5 bases and J by 6 bases, leaving 13 bases between them. Germline loops: CDR1 KGHSH, CDR2 LQKENI. This CDR3 contains 14 residues. CDR3 sequence (DNA): TGTGCCAGCTCATTACCGGGAGACTCCGGGGAGCTGTTTTTT. Translation gives CASSLPGDSGELFF.

The V call is TRBV6-5, the J call TRBJ2-1, with unresolved D. Deletions cut 2 bases from V and 5 bases from J, with 10 bases between. This CDR3 contains 14 residues. CDR1 MNHEY and CDR2 SVGAGI come from the germline V gene. The CDR3, as DNA: TGTGCCAGCAGTTACCCAGGCGCACACAATGAGCAGTTCTTC. It codes for CASSYPGAHNEQFF.

V is TRBV3-1 and J is TRBJ2-3, with 9 bases identical to TRBD1. Trimming cost V 4 bases and J 6 bases; bases outside gene matches: 11. CDR1 and CDR2 from the germline V gene are LGHDT and YNNKEL (reference sequence). The CDR3 contains 16 residues. CDR3 sequence reads: CASSPPGQGLWDTQYF. CDR3 coding DNA: TGTGCCAGCAGCCCCCCAGGACAGGGGCTCTGGGATACGCAGTATTTT.

This clonotype showed up just a few times. The chain is built from TRBV15 and TRBJ1-3; D uncertain. Germline V gene sequence: CDR1 LNHNV, CDR2 YYDKDF (reference sequence). This CDR3 has 16 amino acids. V was trimmed by 0 bases and J by 1 base, leaving 10 bases between them. CDR3 DNA sequence: TGTGCCACCAGCAGAGATACGGGCGCGTCTGGAAACACCATATATTTT. Protein product: CATSRDTGASGNTIYF.

This clonotype was detected many times. The chain has TRBV12-3 or TRBV12-4 and TRBJ2-2; possibly TRBD2 for D (5 bases). With 6 bases removed from V and 4 bases from J, the gap between germline ends came to 12 bases. This CDR3 has 14 amino acids. The chain's CDR3 is CASSTKEGTGELFF. CDR3 bases: TGTGCCAGCAGCACTAAAGAGGGCACCGGGGAGCTGTTTTTT.

The sample holds many counts of this clonotype. This sequence joins TRBV29-1 and TRBJ1-1, with D hard to call. Per germline, CDR1 SQVTM and CDR2 ANQGSEA. Trimming took off 5 bases at V and 1 base at J, with 8 bases between the two ends. The CDR3 is made up of 12 amino acids. The CDR3 DNA is TGCAGCGTTCCCCGGGGGAACACTGAAGCTTTCTTT. This gives the protein CSVPRGNTEAFF.

This clonotype was counted a few times. The chain uses TRBV4-2 and TRBJ2-3; possibly TRBD2 for D (6 bases). Germline V gene lookup returns CDR1 LGHNA and CDR2 YNFKEQ. The CDR3 runs to 14 residues. Trimming took 3 bases from V and 5 from J, leaving 12 bases between them. The CDR3 DNA follows: TGTGCCAGCAGCCAGGAAATAGCGGAAGATACGCAGTATTTT. This encodes CASSQEIAEDTQYF.

This clonotype was detected ten times or more. The V call is TRBV11-2, the J call TRBJ1-1; 7 bases line up with TRBD1. CDR3 length: 13 residues. The J segment lost 7 bases and the V segment lost 2 bases, leaving 4 bases of the junction unmatched. Germline V gene sequence: CDR1 SGHAT, CDR2 FQNNGV. In DNA form, the CDR3 reads TGTGCCAGCAGCTTAAGGGGGCCGGGTGAAGCTTTCTTT. Translated: CASSLRGPGEAFF.

CDR3 DNA sequence: TGTGCCTGGAGTGTGGATGGGAATAACAATGAGCAGTTCTTC. The encoded protein is CAWSVDGNNNEQFF. V is TRBV30 and J is TRBJ2-1; D not certain. Deletions cut 0 bases from V and 5 bases from J, with 11 bases between. The CDR3 sequence is 14 residues long. Germline V gene sequence: CDR1 GTSNPN, CDR2 SVGIG (reference sequence).

This clonotype was observed many times. This chain links TRBV4-2 with TRBJ2-1; D call uncertain. Trimming shortened V by 2 bases and J by 4 bases, and 12 bases separated the two germline ends. There are 15 residues in the CDR3. CDR1 and CDR2 (germline): LGHNA, YNFKEQ. DNA of the CDR3: TGTGCCAGCAGCCAAAATCCCGACTCGTACAATGAGCAGTTCTTC. Its protein is CASSQNPDSYNEQFF.